The 18 T cell receptor beta chains reported below all come from one sample, sequenced in a study of T cells in women clearing cervical HPV infection. The repertoire was sequenced with immunoSEQ multiplex PCR; TCRdb's copy has only in-frame clones and lacks some. The specimen's table records 21,000 or so clones. The sequenced sample consisted of blood buffy coat. The receptor source for this set is a woman aged 18 to 75 with a cervical HPV16 infection that either progressed to CIN3+ or cleared (not recorded which).

In regard to this clone: The read gets to within 3 residues of the CDR3 end, and the germline J gene fills in the rest. V usage is TRBV5-6 and J usage is TRBJ2-3; a weak D match, TRBD2 (6 bases). Germline V CDR1 and CDR2: SGHDT, YYEEEE. The CDR3 is made up of 13 amino acids. CDR3 in amino acids: CASSFPTGETQYF. The part of the CDR3 DNA that was read is TGTGCCAGCAGCTTCCCCACGGGGGAGACG.

Notes on this clone: The read gets to within 3 residues of the CDR3 end, and the germline J gene fills in the rest. Other DNA sequences within the sample encode an identical CDR3. V and J are TRBV5-6 and TRBJ1-3; possibly TRBD1 for D (6 bases). Germline CDR1 is SGHDT and CDR2 is YYEEEE. V was pared by 2 bases and J by 4 bases, with 10 bases between. The CDR3 spans 14 residues. The CDR3 reads CASSLSGQGNTIYF. The CDR3 DNA, read in part, is TGTGCCAGCAGCTTAAGTGGACAGGGAAACACC.

Comments on this clone: The read ends 3 residues early relative to the CDR3; the germline J gene fills the gap. The J gene is TRBJ1-1, the V gene TRBV20-1; a possible D gene is TRBD1 (5 bases). With 0 bases removed from V and 7 bases from J, the gap between germline ends came to 15 bases. The CDR3 sequence is 14 residues long. From germline, CDR1 is DFQATT and CDR2 SNEGSKA (reference sequence). Here the CDR3 reads CSARDRAGMGEAFF. The sequenced CDR3 bases are TGCAGTGCTAGAGATAGGGCAGGGATGGGTGAA.

Worth noting for this clone: The sequence runs out 3 residues before the end of the CDR3; the remainder is reconstructed from the germline J gene. The rearrangement links TRBV11-2 to TRBJ1-2, with a weak D call TRBD1 (5 bases). Per germline, CDR1 SGHAT and CDR2 FQNNGV. The CDR3 covers 14 residues. Deletions cut 5 bases from V and 3 bases from J, with 13 bases between. Here the CDR3 reads CASSPTLTDYGYTF. The covered CDR3 bases are TGTGCCAGCAGCCCTACACTGACAGACTATGGC.

As concerns this clone: The read falls 3 residues short of the CDR3 end, and the missing part is taken from the germline J gene. V gene TRBV7-3 combines with J gene TRBJ2-1; 10 nucleotides line up with TRBD1. The CDR3 consists of 18 residues. Trimming removed 5 bases from V and 5 bases from J; junction bases left unmatched: 15. Germline V gives CDR1 SGHTA, CDR2 FQGTGA. CDR3 DNA, as far as it was read: TGTGCCAGCAGCCTTCGACAGGGGGCATTTGCGGGTCACAATGAG. This translates into CASSLRQGAFAGHNE. The entire CDR3 sequence reads CASSLRQGAFAGHNEQFF.

In regard to this clone: The read terminates 3 residues ahead of where the CDR3 ends, so the germline J gene completes it. The chain joins TRBV29-1 to TRBJ1-1, with D maybe TRBD1 (5 bases). Trimming shortened V by 2 bases and J by 5 bases, and 12 bases separated the two germline ends. This CDR3 has 13 residues. Germline loops: CDR1 SQVTM, CDR2 ANQGSEA. CDR3 sequence reads: CSVENRFPTEAFF. Incomplete CDR3 DNA: TGCAGCGTTGAAAACAGGTTCCCTACTGAA.

On this clone: Coverage ceases 3 residues before the CDR3 finishes, and the germline J gene fills in the end. This rearrangement joins TRBV2 to TRBJ2-5, with 14 bases aligning to TRBD2. Germline assignment: CDR1 SNHLY and CDR2 FYNNEI. V shed 6 bases, J shed 6 bases, and the junction held 6 bases outside the gene matches. The CDR3 totals 15 residues. The covered CDR3 bases are TGTGCCAGCAGACCGGGACTAGCGGGAGAAAAGACC. This encodes CASRPGLAGEKT. The CDR3 reads in full as CASRPGLAGEKTQYF.

The CDR3 DNA, read in part, is TGTGCCAGCAGCTTTGACAGGGGTAGGACAGATACG. Translation: CASSFDRGRTDT. The whole CDR3 protein is CASSFDRGRTDTQYF. The chain links TRBV5-6 to TRBJ2-3; 8 nucleotides agree with TRBD1. With the read ending 3 residues before the CDR3 end, the germline J gene is used to fill in that end. This CDR3 comprises 15 residues. Germline CDR1 and CDR2: SGHDT and YYEEEE. V gave up 2 bases and J gave up 3 bases; unmatched junction bases: 5.

This chain's CDR3 is CAISESQGRWTEAFF. Incomplete CDR3 DNA: TGTGCCATCAGTGAGTCGCAGGGGCGGTGGACTGAA. This chain joins TRBV10-3 and TRBJ1-1; tentative D call: TRBD1 (6 bases). Sequencing ends 3 residues short of the CDR3 end; the germline J gene provides the rest. V lost 0 bases to trimming and J lost 5 bases, with 13 bases between them. Germline CDR1 ENHRY, CDR2 SYGVKD. This CDR3 contains 15 residues.

Concerning this clone: The CDR3 end is not reached by the read, which stops 3 residues before it; the germline J gene fills it in. The J gene is TRBJ2-2, the V gene TRBV30; possibly TRBD2 for D (6 bases). Trimming cost V 6 bases and J 7 bases, with 24 bases left between them. The CDR3 sequence is 16 residues long. Germline lookup yields CDR1 GTSNPN and CDR2 SVGIG (reference sequence). Here the CDR3 reads CACPRFGRGAGGELFF. The sequenced part of the CDR3 DNA is TGTGCCTGTCCACGCTTCGGGCGGGGCGCCGGCGGGGAG. Complete variable domain (other parts from reference TRBV30 and TRBJ2-2): SQTIHQWPATLVQPVGSPLSLECTVEGTSNPNLYWYRQAAGRGLQLLFYSVGIGQISSEVPQNLSASRPQDRQFILSSKKLLLSDSGFYLCACPRFGRGAGGELFFGEGSRLTVL.

A note on this clone: The CDR3 end is not reached by the read, which stops 3 residues before it; the germline J gene fills it in. The V call is TRBV18, the J call TRBJ2-2, with 7 bases aligning to TRBD2. From germline, CDR1 is KGHSH and CDR2 LQKENI. The CDR3 spans 15 residues. Trimming removed 6 bases from V and 0 bases from J; junction bases left unmatched: 4. Incomplete CDR3 DNA: TGTGCCAGCTCCCAGCGGGACCCGAACACCGGGGAG. Translating gives CASSQRDPNTGE. The full-length CDR3 reads as CASSQRDPNTGELFF.

Of note for this clone: The read comes to an end 3 residues before the CDR3 does, leaving the germline J gene to fill in the end. The chain employs TRBV28 and TRBJ2-3; TRBD2 matches 8 bases. The CDR3 totals 17 residues. Germline CDR1 is MDHEN and CDR2 is SYDVKM. The V and J ends lost 4 bases and 2 bases, in that order; junction bases with no gene match: 11. The sequenced CDR3 bases are TGTGCCAGCAGTTCCCGACTCCGGACTAGCCACACAGATACG. This gives the protein CASSSRLRTSHTDT. The whole CDR3 protein reads CASSSRLRTSHTDTQYF.

Concerning this clone itself: Read coverage stops 3 residues before the CDR3 terminus; the germline J gene supplies the remainder. The J gene is TRBJ2-4, the V gene TRBV7-9; D is unclear. Trimming stripped 5 bases from V and 4 bases from J, with 12 bases between. The CDR3 has 14 amino acids. Per the germline V gene, CDR1 is SEHNR and CDR2 is FQNEAQ (reference sequence). The CDR3 bases that were read are TGTGCCAGCAGCATACAGAAAACAAAAAACATT. Amino acids: CASSIQKTKNI. The entire CDR3 is CASSIQKTKNIQYF.

With respect to this clone: Read sequence stops 3 residues before the CDR3 end, and the germline J gene provides the missing end. The chain joins TRBV2 to TRBJ1-2; 7 nucleotides align to TRBD1. Germline V gives CDR1 SNHLY, CDR2 FYNNEI. This CDR3 has 16 amino acids. The CDR3: CASRKTGAEAKNIYTF. The CDR3 bases that were read are TGTGCCAGCAGGAAAACAGGGGCAGAAGCCAAAAACATC. The variable domain in full, with the rest retrieved from reference TRBV2 and TRBJ1-2, is EPEVTQTPSHQVTQMGQEVILRCVPISNHLYFYWYRQILGQKVEFLVSFYNNEISEKSEIFDDQFSVERPDGSNFTLKIRSTKLEDSAMYFCASRKTGAEAKNIYTFGSGTRLTVV.

A remark on this clone: The CDR3 end falls 3 residues outside the read, so it is completed with the germline J gene. This rearrangement joins TRBV29-1 to TRBJ2-6; possible D gene TRBD2, 6 bases. Trimming pared 3 bases from V and 1 base from J, leaving 10 bases between. Germline CDR1 is SQVTM and CDR2 is ANQGSEA. CDR3 length: 15 residues. The CDR3 sequence: CSVEAGGSGANVLTF. The DNA read from the CDR3 is TGCAGCGTTGAGGCCGGGGGTTCTGGGGCCAACGTC.

A remark on this clone: With the read ending 3 residues before the CDR3 end, the germline J gene is used to fill in that end. The chain recombines TRBV30 with TRBJ1-2, with TRBD1 matching 7 bases. The CDR3 runs to 13 residues. Germline CDR1 reads GTSNPN; CDR2 reads SVGIG (reference sequence). The DNA read from the CDR3 is TGTGCCTGGAGTAGGGACAGACCCTTCGGC. Its protein product is CAWSRDRPFG. The whole CDR3 protein is CAWSRDRPFGYTF.

A remark on this clone: The CDR3 end falls 3 residues outside the read, so it is completed with the germline J gene. The V call is TRBV6-1, the J call TRBJ1-2; TRBD1 matches 7 bases. From germline, CDR1 is MNHNS and CDR2 SASEGT. After removal of 1 base from V and 3 bases from J, the junction contained 5 bases not matched to a gene. There are 15 residues in the CDR3. The CDR3 sequence: CASSEVQGVDYGYTF. The DNA read from the CDR3 is TGTGCCAGCAGTGAAGTGCAGGGGGTGGACTATGGC.

Notes on this clone: The observed sequence ends 3 residues before the CDR3 terminus, with the missing tail filled in from the germline J gene. The chain recombines TRBV5-4 with TRBJ2-6, with D tentatively TRBD1 (6 bases). The germline V gene encodes CDR1 SGHNT and CDR2 YYREEE (reference sequence). The CDR3 has 16 residues. V lost 0 bases and J 9 bases, leaving 16 bases between the germline ends. The CDR3: CASSLGLRTERNVLTF. Partial CDR3 DNA: TGTGCCAGCAGCTTGGGGTTACGGACAGAACGCAACGTC.